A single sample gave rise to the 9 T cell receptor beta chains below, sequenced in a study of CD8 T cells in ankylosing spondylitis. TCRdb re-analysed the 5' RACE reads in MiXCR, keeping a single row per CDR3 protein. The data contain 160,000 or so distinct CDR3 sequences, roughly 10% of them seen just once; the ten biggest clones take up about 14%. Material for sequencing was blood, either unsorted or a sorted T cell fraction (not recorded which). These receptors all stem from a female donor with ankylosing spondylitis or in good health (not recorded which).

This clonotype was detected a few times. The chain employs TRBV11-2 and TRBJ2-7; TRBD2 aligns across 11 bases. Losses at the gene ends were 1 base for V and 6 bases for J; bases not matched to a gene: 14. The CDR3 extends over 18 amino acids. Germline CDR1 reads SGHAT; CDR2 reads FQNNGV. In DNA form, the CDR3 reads TGTGCCAGCAGCTTAGGGGGACTAGCGGCCAGAAGTCGTAGCGAGCAGTACTTC. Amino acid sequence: CASSLGGLAARSRSEQYF.

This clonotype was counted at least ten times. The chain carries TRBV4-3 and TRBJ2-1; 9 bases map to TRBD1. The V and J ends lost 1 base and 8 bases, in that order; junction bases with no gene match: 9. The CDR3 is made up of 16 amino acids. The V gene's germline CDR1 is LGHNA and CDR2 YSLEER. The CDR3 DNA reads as TGCGCCAGCAGCCAAGCCCCGGGACAGGGTAACCATGAGCAGTTCTTC. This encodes CASSQAPGQGNHEQFF.

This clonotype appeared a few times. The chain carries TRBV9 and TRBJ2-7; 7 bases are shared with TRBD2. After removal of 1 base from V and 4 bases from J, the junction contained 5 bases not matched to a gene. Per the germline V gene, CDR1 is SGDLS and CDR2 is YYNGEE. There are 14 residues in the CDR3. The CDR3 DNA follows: TGTGCCAGCAGCGTACTGGACGGGAGGTACGAGCAGTACTTC. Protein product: CASSVLDGRYEQYF.

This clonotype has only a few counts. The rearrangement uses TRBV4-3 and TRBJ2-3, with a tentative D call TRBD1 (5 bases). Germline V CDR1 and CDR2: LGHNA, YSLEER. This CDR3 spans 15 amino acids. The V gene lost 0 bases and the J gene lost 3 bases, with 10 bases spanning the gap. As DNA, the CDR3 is TGCGCCAGCAGCCAAGATTGGCAGGGAACAGATACGCAGTATTTT. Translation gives CASSQDWQGTDTQYF.

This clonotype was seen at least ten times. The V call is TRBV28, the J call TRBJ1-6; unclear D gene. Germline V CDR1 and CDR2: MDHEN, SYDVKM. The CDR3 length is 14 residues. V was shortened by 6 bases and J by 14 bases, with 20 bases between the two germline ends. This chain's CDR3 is CASRIGGVEGSLHF. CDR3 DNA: TGTGCCAGCAGAATAGGCGGGGTCGAAGGGTCCCTCCACTTT.

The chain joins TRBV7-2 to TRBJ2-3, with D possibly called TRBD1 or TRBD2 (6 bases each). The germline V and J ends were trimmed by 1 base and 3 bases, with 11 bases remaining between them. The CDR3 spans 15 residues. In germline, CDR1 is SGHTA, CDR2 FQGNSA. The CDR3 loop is CASSLVQGGTDTQYF. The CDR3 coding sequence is TGTGCCAGCAGCTTAGTACAGGGAGGTACAGATACGCAGTATTTT.

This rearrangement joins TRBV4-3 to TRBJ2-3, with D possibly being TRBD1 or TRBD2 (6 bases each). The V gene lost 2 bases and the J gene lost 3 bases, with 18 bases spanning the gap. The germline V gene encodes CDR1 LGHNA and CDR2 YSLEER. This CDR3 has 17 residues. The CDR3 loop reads CASSQPLAEGGTDTQYF. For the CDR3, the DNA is TGCGCCAGCAGCCAACCTCTTGCGGAGGGGGGAACAGATACGCAGTATTTT.

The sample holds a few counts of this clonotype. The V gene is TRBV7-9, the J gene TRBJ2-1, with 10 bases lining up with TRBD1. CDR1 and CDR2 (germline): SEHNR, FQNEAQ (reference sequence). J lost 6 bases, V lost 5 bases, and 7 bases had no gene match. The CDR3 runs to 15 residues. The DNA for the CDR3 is TGTGCCAGCAGCCCCCGGGACAGGGGTTCCAATGAGCAGTTCTTC. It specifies CASSPRDRGSNEQFF.

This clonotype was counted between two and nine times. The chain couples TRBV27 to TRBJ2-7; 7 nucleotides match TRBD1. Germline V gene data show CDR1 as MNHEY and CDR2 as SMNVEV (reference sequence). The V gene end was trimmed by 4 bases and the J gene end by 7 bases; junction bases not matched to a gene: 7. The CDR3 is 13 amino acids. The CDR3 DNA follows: TGTGCCAGCAGTTCTGGGACAGAATGGGAGCAGTACTTC. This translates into CASSSGTEWEQYF.